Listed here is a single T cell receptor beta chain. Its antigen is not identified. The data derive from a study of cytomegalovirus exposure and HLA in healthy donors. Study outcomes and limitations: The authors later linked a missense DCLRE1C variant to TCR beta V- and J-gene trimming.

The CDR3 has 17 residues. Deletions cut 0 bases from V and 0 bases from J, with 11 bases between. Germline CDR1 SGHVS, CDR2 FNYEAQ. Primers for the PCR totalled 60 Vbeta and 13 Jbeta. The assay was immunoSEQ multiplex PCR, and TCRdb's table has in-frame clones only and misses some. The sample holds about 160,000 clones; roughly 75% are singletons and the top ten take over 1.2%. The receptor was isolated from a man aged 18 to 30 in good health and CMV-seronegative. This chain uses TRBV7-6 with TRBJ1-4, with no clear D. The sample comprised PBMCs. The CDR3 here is CASSLAYSRTTNEKLFF. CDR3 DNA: TGTGCCAGCAGCTTAGCGTACAGCCGAACAACTAATGAAAAACTGTTTTTT.